This is a list of T cell receptor beta chains from one sample in a study of T cells in Graves' hyperthyroidism and ophthalmopathy. TCRdb called the multiplex PCR reads again in MiXCR, with one record for every CDR3 protein. The sample contains around 450,000 distinct CDR3 sequences, 15% to 17% of which appear only once. The sequencing input was blood. The receptor source for this set is a young woman with Graves' hyperthyroidism. Both conserved end residues are part of each CDR3. The D gene is left open where the match is weak. The listing skips clone size in some rows; elsewhere it reads once, few, many or a size class.

j_call clone_size d_call v_call cdr3_aa cdr3_nt
TRBJ2-1 few NA TRBV19 CASSVSRSSYNEQFF TGTGCCAGTAGTGTCTCTAGGAGCTCCTACAATGAGCAGTTCTTC
TRBJ2-3 NA TRBD2 TRBV2 CASSERRGGPWAQYF TGTGCCAGCAGTGAACGGCGGGGGGGGCCGTGGGCGCAGTATTTT
TRBJ2-7 few NA TRBV5-8 CASSAGPPGSYEQYF TGTGCCAGCAGCGCGGGACCGCCGGGTTCCTACGAGCAGTACTTC
TRBJ2-1 NA TRBD2 TRBV12-3/TRBV12-4 CASSHGRPNEQFF TGTGCCAGCAGTCACGGGAGGCCCAATGAGCAGTTCTTC
TRBJ2-7 few NA TRBV5-4 CASSLGTGGAYEQYF TGTGCCAGCAGCTTGGGGACGGGGGGCGCTTACGAGCAGTACTTC
TRBJ2-1 NA NA TRBV9 CASSVVGSVDEQFF TGTGCCAGCAGCGTAGTCGGGTCGGTGGATGAGCAGTTCTTC
TRBJ2-2 few TRBD1 TRBV7-3 CASSLRSQGVRTGELFF TGTGCCAGCAGCTTACGATCGCAGGGGGTCCGCACCGGGGAGCTGTTTTTT
TRBJ2-1 many NA TRBV7-8 CASSRTGIYEQFF TGTGCCAGCAGCCGGACGGGGATTTATGAGCAGTTCTTC
TRBJ1-2 many NA TRBV3-1 CASSQEYPYGYTF TGTGCCAGCAGCCAAGAGTATCCCTATGGCTACACCTTC
TRBJ2-7 many NA TRBV6-1 CATPNEQTYEQYF TGTGCCACTCCCAACGAACAGACCTACGAGCAGTACTTC
TRBJ1-5 many NA TRBV6-5 CASSYSTSVSDAYSNQPQHF TGTGCCAGCAGTTACTCGACTTCGGTGTCCGACGCGTATAGCAATCAGCCCCAGCATTTT
TRBJ2-3 many NA TRBV3-1 CASSQGITGLDTQYF TGTGCCAGCAGCCAAGGGATTACAGGGTTAGATACGCAGTATTTT
TRBJ2-1 many NA TRBV20-1 CSAREGLTPSKGYNEQFF TGCAGTGCTAGAGAGGGCCTGACCCCATCGAAAGGGTACAATGAGCAGTTCTTC
TRBJ2-1 few TRBD2 TRBV20-1 CSARTSGGNEQFF TGCAGTGCTCGGACTAGCGGGGGCAATGAGCAGTTCTTC